A selection of T cell receptor beta chains follows, all from one sample in a study of control samples from healthy donors and cancer patients. The data were produced by immunoSEQ multiplex PCR, yet TCRdb's version contains in-frame clones alone and is incomplete. The table records about 28,000 clones, about 83% of them present only once. The specimen was PBMCs. These receptors were collected from a woman in her thirties or forties with lung cancer. The CDR3 runs from the conserved cysteine through the conserved F or W. The order of the fields is clone size, D gene, J gene, V gene, CDR3 protein, CDR3 DNA. D genes are given only for firm matches. Where a row states a size, it is once, few, many or the class of an expanded clone; other rows omit it.

size: .; D: .; J: TRBJ1-5; V: TRBV5-1; CDR3: CASSPGLSNQPQHF; DNA: TGCGCCAGCAGCCCCGGACTTAGCAATCAGCCCCAGCATTTT
size: .; D: .; J: TRBJ2-4; V: TRBV19; CDR3: CASSIEDIQYF; DNA: TGTGCCAGTAGTATAGAAGACATTCAGTACTTC
size: .; D: .; J: TRBJ1-6; V: TRBV19; CDR3: CASSHRSGKNNSPLHF; DNA: TGTGCCAGTAGTCACAGGAGCGGCAAGAATAATTCACCCCTCCACTTT
size: .; D: TRBD2; J: TRBJ2-1; V: TRBV10-3; CDR3: CAIRTSGHNEQFF; DNA: TGTGCCATTCGGACTAGCGGCCACAATGAGCAGTTCTTC
size: few; D: .; J: TRBJ2-7; V: TRBV12-3/TRBV12-4; CDR3: CASGYSYEQYF; DNA: TGTGCCAGCGGGTACTCCTACGAGCAGTACTTC
size: .; D: .; J: TRBJ2-7; V: TRBV3-1/TRBV3-2; CDR3: CASSPLGVGAVYEQYF; DNA: TGTGCCAGCAGCCCCTTGGGGGTGGGGGCAGTTTACGAGCAGTACTTC
size: once; D: .; J: TRBJ2-5; V: TRBV19; CDR3: CASSKRVPQGFQETQYF; DNA: TGTGCCAGTAGTAAAAGGGTCCCACAGGGCTTCCAAGAGACCCAGTACTTC
size: .; D: .; J: TRBJ2-2; V: TRBV14; CDR3: CASSQVKNTGELFF; DNA: TGTGCCAGCAGCCAAGTTAAGAACACCGGGGAGCTGTTTTTT
size: .; D: .; J: TRBJ1-2; V: TRBV28; CDR3: CAYGRSAYGYTF; DNA: TGTGCCTATGGACGGTCGGCCTATGGCTACACCTTC
size: .; D: .; J: TRBJ2-7; V: TRBV2; CDR3: CASSELAGTNEQYF; DNA: TGTGCCAGCAGTGAACTGGCAGGGACGAACGAGCAGTACTTC
size: .; D: TRBD2; J: TRBJ2-1; V: TRBV5-1; CDR3: CASSLRLAGVNEQFF; DNA: TGCGCCAGCAGCTTGAGGCTAGCGGGGGTCAATGAGCAGTTCTTC
size: .; D: .; J: TRBJ1-1; V: TRBV11-2; CDR3: CASSLRTGTEAFF; DNA: TGTGCCAGCAGCCTTAGGACGGGGACTGAAGCTTTCTTT
size: .; D: TRBD2; J: TRBJ2-3; V: TRBV5-5; CDR3: CASSFGGLAGVVIADTQYF; DNA: TGTGCCAGCAGCTTTGGGGGACTAGCGGGGGTTGTGATCGCAGATACGCAGTATTTT
size: .; D: .; J: TRBJ1-2; V: TRBV7-3; CDR3: CASSLDSNYGYTF; DNA: TGTGCCAGCAGCTTAGACAGCAACTATGGCTACACCTTC
size: .; D: .; J: TRBJ2-5; V: TRBV7-6; CDR3: CASSLTQAVPMETQYF; DNA: TGTGCCAGCAGCTTAACGCAGGCTGTCCCAATGGAGACCCAGTACTTC
size: .; D: TRBD2; J: TRBJ2-1; V: TRBV3-1/TRBV3-2; CDR3: CASSQEGGWDEQFF; DNA: TGTGCCAGCAGCCAAGAGGGAGGGTGGGATGAGCAGTTCTTC
size: .; D: .; J: TRBJ1-1; V: TRBV6-5; CDR3: CASSYSPTSSTEAFF; DNA: TGTGCCAGCAGTTACAGCCCGACAAGTTCGACTGAAGCTTTCTTT
size: .; D: .; J: TRBJ2-1; V: TRBV5-4; CDR3: CASSLRTIGNEQFF; DNA: TGTGCCAGCAGCTTGAGGACAATCGGGAATGAGCAGTTCTTC
size: .; D: .; J: TRBJ1-2; V: TRBV19; CDR3: CASSRGQMLYGYTF; DNA: TGTGCCAGTAGTAGAGGACAGATGCTTTATGGCTACACCTTC
size: .; D: .; J: TRBJ1-1; V: TRBV19; CDR3: CASTPYLGGLMNTEAFF; DNA: TGTGCCAGTACCCCCTACCTAGGCGGACTCATGAACACTGAAGCTTTCTTT
size: .; D: .; J: TRBJ1-1; V: TRBV6-1; CDR3: CASSEIGRGLAEAFF; DNA: TGTGCCAGCAGTGAAATTGGACGGGGGCTGGCTGAAGCTTTCTTT
size: once; D: TRBD2; J: TRBJ2-7; V: TRBV6-5; CDR3: CASSPGLAGAYEQYF; DNA: TGTGCCAGCAGTCCCGGACTAGCGGGGGCCTACGAGCAGTACTTC
size: .; D: .; J: TRBJ1-1; V: TRBV27; CDR3: CASSLTLGQNTEAFF; DNA: TGTGCCAGCAGTTTGACCCTGGGCCAGAACACTGAAGCTTTCTTT
size: .; D: .; J: TRBJ2-7; V: TRBV25-1; CDR3: CASSLGLHYEQYF; DNA: TGTGCCAGCAGCCTGGGACTGCACTACGAGCAGTACTTC
size: .; D: TRBD1; J: TRBJ1-2; V: TRBV28; CDR3: CASSWDRFYGYTF; DNA: TGTGCCAGCAGTTGGGACAGATTCTATGGCTACACCTTC
size: .; D: .; J: TRBJ2-3; V: TRBV11-3; CDR3: CASSSRQSTDTQYF; DNA: TGTGCCAGCAGCTCCAGACAGAGCACAGATACGCAGTATTTT
size: .; D: TRBD2; J: TRBJ2-3; V: TRBV7-8; CDR3: CASSLAGLAFADTQYF; DNA: TGTGCCAGCAGCTTAGCGGGACTAGCGTTTGCAGATACGCAGTATTTT
size: .; D: .; J: TRBJ2-2; V: TRBV10-3; CDR3: CAISESTSPGELFF; DNA: TGTGCCATCAGTGAGTCGACCAGCCCCGGGGAGCTGTTTTTT
size: .; D: .; J: TRBJ2-6; V: TRBV7-3; CDR3: CASSSRTRTGANVLTF; DNA: TGTGCCAGCAGCTCGCGGACAAGGACTGGGGCCAACGTCCTGACTTTC
size: .; D: .; J: TRBJ1-2; V: TRBV9; CDR3: CASSVAPDSDGYTF; DNA: TGTGCCAGCAGCGTAGCCCCGGACTCCGATGGCTACACCTTC
size: once; D: TRBD1; J: TRBJ2-7; V: TRBV19; CDR3: CASRWTGDTYEQYF; DNA: TGTGCCAGTAGGTGGACAGGGGACACGTACGAGCAGTACTTC